The TCR beta chain described here comes from a study of blood T cell repertoires in COVID-19. This clone was seen once. Trimming cost V 1 base and J 2 bases, with 3 bases left between them. The CDR3 has 12 amino acids. Germline-derived CDR1 and CDR2 are SGHRS and YFSETQ. As originally analysed: Quantification of nucleated cells was approximated via reference gene primer amplification. Only in-frame clones appear in the TCRdb table, and some are missing; sequencing was by immunoSEQ multiplex PCR. The DNA was the basis for D and trimming; V, J and clone size are from that table. The sample has roughly 280,000 clones, approximately 86% seen once.

The source of this sequence is a woman in her 50s who had recovered from COVID-19. The chain uses TRBV5-1 and TRBJ1-1; D is undetermined. Input material: peripheral blood. This CDR3 reads CASSLSNTEAFF. The DNA of the CDR3 is TGCGCCAGCAGCTTGTCTAACACTGAAGCTTTCTTT.